Below, 14 T cell receptor beta chains from the same sample are listed, as sequenced in a study of blood T cells in healthy people across ages. For the second PCR, which ran for about 6 to 11 cycles, a sample-barcoded 5' primer and a J-beta primer mix were used. TCRdb processed the 5' RACE reads anew with MiXCR; each CDR3 protein has one entry. This sample has approximately 1.5 million distinct CDR3 sequences, with around 35% found just once. Sequencing input: blood. Source of these receptors: a woman aged 25-40 years in good health.

On this clonotype itself: Given the absence of the conserved phenylalanine or tryptophan at the CDR3 end, a read error is likely. This chain joins TRBV5-1 and TRBJ2-1, with D possibly being TRBD2 (6 bases). V lost 1 base to trimming and J lost 9 bases, with 14 bases between them. The CDR3 is 14 residues long. CDR1 is SGHRS and CDR2 is YFSETQ in the germline V gene. CDR3 sequence (DNA): TGCGCCAGCAGCTTGAAACTAGCCGTGGGTGAGCAGTTCGTC. Translating it yields CASSLKLAVGEQFV.

There are a few counts of this clonotype. The chain has TRBV5-1 and TRBJ2-1; D is ambiguous. Trimming removed 0 bases at V and 0 bases at J, with 10 bases between. Germline values: CDR1 SGHRS, CDR2 YFSETQ. This CDR3 region has 16 residues. CDR3: CASSLAWAPSYNEQFF. The CDR3 nucleotides read TGCGCCAGCAGCTTGGCCTGGGCTCCCTCCTACAATGAGCAGTTCTTC.

This chain joins TRBV24-1 and TRBJ2-3; D is unresolved. This CDR3 spans 13 amino acids. V lost 4 bases to trimming and J lost 6 bases, with 10 bases between them. Germline V gene data show CDR1 as KGHDR and CDR2 as SFDVKD. In DNA, the CDR3 is TGTGCCACCAGTGAGACCCAGGACGATACGCAGTATTTT. It specifies CATSETQDDTQYF.

This clonotype was seen only a few times. The rearrangement uses TRBV12-3 or TRBV12-4 and TRBJ2-5, with D maybe TRBD2 (6 bases). V lost 1 base to trimming and J lost 11 bases, with 11 bases between them. The CDR3 is made up of 12 amino acids. As DNA, the CDR3 is TGTGCCAGCAGTTTAGGTGACAGCGGGCAGTACTTC. Protein sequence: CASSLGDSGQYF.

This clonotype was counted between two and nine times. The V call is TRBV3-1, the J call TRBJ2-4; TRBD2 matches at 7 bases. The J call may be in error: the DNA end matches TRBJ2-7 better. In germline, CDR1 is LGHDT, CDR2 YNNKEL (reference sequence). This CDR3 region has 15 residues. CDR3 in amino acids: CASSQDQASGSEQYF. CDR3 bases: TGTGCCAGCAGCCAAGATCAGGCTAGCGGTAGCGAGCAGTACTTC.

Note on this clonotype: One junction end disagrees with the germline gene, perhaps due to a read error. The CDR3 loop is CASSFTGTGGSNEQFF. The CDR3 DNA sequence: TGCGCCAGCAGCTTTACCGGGACAGGGGGCTCCAATGAGCAGTTCTTC. J is TRBJ2-1 and V is TRBV11-3; 12 bases are a match to TRBD1. Germline CDR1 SGHNT, CDR2 YENEEA. This CDR3 region has 16 residues. Drawing the rest from reference TRBV11-3 and TRBJ2-1, the complete variable domain is EAGVVQSPRYKIIEKKQPVAFWCNPISGHNTLYWYLQNLGQGPELLIRYENEEAVDDSQLPKDRFSAERLKGVDSTLKIQPAELGDSAVYLCASSFTGTGGSNEQFFGPGTRLTVL.

The chain joins TRBV3-1 to TRBJ2-7; no clear D gene. V lost 0 bases, J lost 2 bases, and 14 bases lay in between. The CDR3 has 16 residues. The germline CDR1 and CDR2 sequences are LGHDT and YNNKEL (reference sequence). The CDR3 spells CASSQEVRAGPYEQYF. The CDR3 nucleotides are TGTGCCAGCAGCCAAGAGGTTCGTGCCGGGCCCTACGAGCAGTACTTC.

The rearrangement links TRBV7-2 to TRBJ1-2, with unresolved D. The CDR3 extends over 15 amino acids. V was shortened by 2 bases and J by 4 bases, with 14 bases between the two germline ends. The germline V gene encodes CDR1 SGHTA and CDR2 FQGNSA. Written as DNA, the CDR3 is TGTGCCAGCAGCTTAAAATTACCGGGAACCTATGGCTACACCTTC. It yields the protein CASSLKLPGTYGYTF.

Remarks on this clonotype: A junction boundary mismatches the germline segment, possibly from a read error. The J gene is TRBJ2-5, the V gene TRBV20-1; 10 bases agree with TRBD2. The CDR3 is 15 amino acids. Germline V CDR1 and CDR2: DFQATT, SNEGSKA (reference sequence). CDR3 DNA sequence: TGCGGTGCTAGCGGGACTAGCGCAACCCAAGAGACCCAGTACTTT. Protein product: CGASGTSATQETQYF.

This clonotype came up a few times. The genes are TRBV15 and TRBJ2-3; D is perhaps TRBD2 (6 bases). The CDR3 is 13 amino acids. With 11 bases removed from V and 5 bases from J, the gap between germline ends came to 17 bases. Germline CDR1 LNHNV, CDR2 YYDKDF (reference sequence). DNA of the CDR3: TGTGCCTCCGTGGCGGGGCAAGAAGATACGCAGTATTTT. Amino acid sequence: CASVAGQEDTQYF.

The chain links TRBV20-1 to TRBJ2-7; TRBD1 matches at 7 bases. V lost 2 bases, J lost 0 bases, and 7 bases stayed unmatched. The CDR3 sequence is 15 residues long. Germline CDR1 is DFQATT and CDR2 is SNEGSKA (reference sequence). CDR3 in amino acids: CSARFRDRASYEQYF. The CDR3, as DNA: TGCAGTGCTAGATTCCGTGACAGGGCCTCCTACGAGCAGTACTTC.

This clonotype appeared a few times. The chain joins TRBV11-2 to TRBJ2-7; D possibly corresponds to TRBD2 (5 bases). Per germline, CDR1 SGHAT and CDR2 FQNNGV. The CDR3 length is 15 residues. The V and J ends lost 2 bases and 1 base respectively, with 12 bases between them. The CDR3 spells CASSLTSRGSYEQYF. Written as DNA, the CDR3 is TGTGCCAGCAGCTTAACTTCACGGGGTTCCTACGAGCAGTACTTC.

The chain carries TRBV7-9 and TRBJ2-1; D gene ambiguous. The CDR3 extends over 13 amino acids. Trimming took off 4 bases at V and 1 base at J, with 5 bases between the two ends. Germline lookup yields CDR1 SEHNR and CDR2 FQNEAQ (reference sequence). CDR3: CASSYVSYNEQFF. In nucleotides, the CDR3 is TGTGCCAGCAGCTATGTATCCTACAATGAGCAGTTCTTC.

This clonotype showed up just a few times. The chain is built from TRBV15 and TRBJ1-5, with a tentative D call TRBD1 (5 bases). The CDR3 spans 15 residues. With 0 bases removed from V and 7 bases from J, the gap between germline ends came to 13 bases. Looked up from germline, CDR1 is LNHNV and CDR2 is YYDKDF (reference sequence). CDR3 nucleotide sequence: TGTGCCACCAGCAGAGATTATGCAGGGCGGCAGCCCCAGCATTTT. This sequence encodes CATSRDYAGRQPQHF.